A single sample is the source of the 13 T cell receptor beta chains below, sequenced in a study of blood T cells in healthy people across ages. Next came a second PCR, run for about 7 to 12 cycles, which used a sample-barcoded 5' primer along with a J-beta primer mix. TCRdb processed the 5' RACE reads anew with MiXCR; each CDR3 protein has one entry. The data contain about a million distinct CDR3 sequences, just over 50% of them singletons. The source material was blood. Receptor source: a woman aged 55-75 years in good health.

This clonotype occurred a few times. J is TRBJ2-7 and V is TRBV27, with a weak D call TRBD1 (5 bases). Between the trimmed V and J ends, which lost 6 bases and 2 bases, there was a span of 17 bases. This CDR3 comprises 15 residues. The germline V gene has CDR1 MNHEY and CDR2 SMNVEV (reference sequence). The chain's CDR3 is CASSPRGALTYEQYF. CDR3 nucleotide sequence: TGTGCCAGCAGCCCTCGTGGGGCCCTAACCTACGAGCAGTACTTC.

This chain links TRBV28 with TRBJ2-5; perhaps TRBD2 as D (6 bases). Trimming removed 5 bases from V and 5 bases from J, with 9 bases in between. There are 12 residues in the CDR3. CDR1 is MDHEN, CDR2 SYDVKM, per germline. The CDR3 DNA follows: TGTGCCAGCAGTACGGGGGTCGAGACCCAGTACTTC. Its translation: CASSTGVETQYF. The variable domain in full, with the rest retrieved from reference TRBV28 and TRBJ2-5, is DVKVTQSSRYLVKRTGEKVFLECVQDMDHENMFWYRQDPGLGLRLIYFSYDVKMKEKGDIPEGYSVSREKKERFSLILESASTNQTSMYLCASSTGVETQYFGPGTRLLVL.

The genes are TRBV12-3 or TRBV12-4 and TRBJ2-1; tentative D call: TRBD2 (6 bases). The CDR3 totals 18 residues. V dropped 6 bases and J dropped 0 bases, with 21 bases sitting between them. Here the CDR3 reads CASSLTSSRTSSYNEQFF. CDR3 in DNA: TGTGCCAGCAGCCTAACTAGCTCCCGCACAAGCTCCTACAATGAGCAGTTCTTC.

This clonotype was counted only a few times. This sequence joins TRBV12-3 or TRBV12-4 and TRBJ2-4; 8 nucleotides align to TRBD1. V lost 4 bases, J lost 6 bases, and 5 bases stayed unmatched. This CDR3 region has 14 residues. The CDR3 is CASSSPGGPNIQYF. CDR3 DNA: TGTGCCAGCAGTTCACCAGGGGGCCCAAACATTCAGTACTTC.

The chain recombines TRBV5-1 with TRBJ2-5; tentative D call: TRBD2 (6 bases). V dropped 4 bases and J dropped 7 bases, with 17 bases sitting between them. The CDR3 loop spans 14 amino acids. The germline CDR1 and CDR2 sequences are SGHRS and YFSETQ. CDR3 sequence (DNA): TGCGCCAGCAGCCCCTCGGAGGGCTTGGGGACCCAGTACTTC. Its translation is CASSPSEGLGTQYF.

This chain uses TRBV4-2 with TRBJ2-2; 10 bases agree with TRBD2. CDR3 size: 16 residues. Germline V gene sequence: CDR1 LGHNA, CDR2 YNFKEQ. The J segment lost 2 bases and the V segment lost 0 bases, leaving 0 bases of the junction unmatched. The CDR3 spells CASSQELAGNTGELFF. Here the CDR3 DNA reads TGTGCCAGCAGCCAAGAACTAGCGGGAAACACCGGGGAGCTGTTTTTT.

This clonotype appeared a few times. The chain uses TRBV20-1 and TRBJ2-3; TRBD2 agrees at 8 bases. The CDR3 covers 13 residues. The ends lost 7 bases at V and 2 bases at J; junction bases unmatched: 5. Germline CDR1 reads DFQATT; CDR2 reads SNEGSKA (reference sequence). Here the CDR3 reads CSGILAATDTQYF. The CDR3 nucleotides read TGCAGTGGTATACTAGCGGCCACAGATACGCAGTATTTT.

The gene calls are TRBV7-2 and TRBJ2-7; tentative D call: TRBD2 (5 bases). Germline loops: CDR1 SGHTA, CDR2 FQGNSA. This CDR3 contains 15 residues. The V end was cut by 3 bases, the J end by 0 bases, with 12 bases between. The CDR3 region is CASSFLTGSSYEQYF. The CDR3 DNA is TGTGCCAGCAGCTTTCTGACGGGGAGCTCCTACGAGCAGTACTTC.

The chain recombines TRBV28 with TRBJ1-6; D uncertain. CDR1 is MDHEN, CDR2 SYDVKM, per germline. V was cut by 5 bases and J by 9 bases, with 14 bases left in between. This CDR3 is 14 amino acids long. The CDR3 sequence is CASSRTPFPSPLHF. DNA for the CDR3: TGTGCCAGCAGTCGGACCCCTTTTCCTTCACCCCTCCACTTT.

This chain joins TRBV9 and TRBJ1-1; D is unclear. V gave up 4 bases and J gave up 4 bases, with 14 bases separating them. CDR1 and CDR2 (germline): SGDLS, YYNGEE. The CDR3 runs to 14 residues. The CDR3 sequence is CASSISVGSTEAFF. The CDR3 DNA follows: TGTGCCAGCAGCATCTCAGTGGGAAGCACTGAAGCTTTCTTT.

This clonotype has more than one count but fewer than ten. This CDR3 reads CASSFQDGYEQYF. The CDR3 DNA is TGCGCCAGCAGCTTCCAGGACGGCTACGAGCAGTACTTC. The gene calls are TRBV5-1 and TRBJ2-7, with D unresolved. Germline V gene lookup returns CDR1 SGHRS and CDR2 YFSETQ. The CDR3 sequence is 13 residues long. Between the trimmed V and J ends, which lost 2 bases and 3 bases, there was a span of 9 bases.

CDR3 in amino acids: CASSQEGYTEAFF. CDR3 DNA: TGCGCCAGCAGCCAAGAGGGGTACACTGAAGCTTTCTTT. The V call is TRBV4-3, the J call TRBJ1-1; the D is unclear. The CDR3 length is 13 residues. The germline gives CDR1 LGHNA, CDR2 YSLEER. V lost 0 bases to trimming and J lost 3 bases, with 5 bases between them.

This clonotype was counted between two and nine times. The chain links TRBV5-1 to TRBJ2-7; D call uncertain. The CDR3 has 14 residues. The V gene lost 0 bases and the J gene lost 4 bases, with 11 bases spanning the gap. Germline V gene data show CDR1 as SGHRS and CDR2 as YFSETQ. CDR3 region: CASSLVGLPYEQYF. The CDR3 DNA reads as TGCGCCAGCAGCTTGGTAGGTCTCCCGTACGAGCAGTACTTC.